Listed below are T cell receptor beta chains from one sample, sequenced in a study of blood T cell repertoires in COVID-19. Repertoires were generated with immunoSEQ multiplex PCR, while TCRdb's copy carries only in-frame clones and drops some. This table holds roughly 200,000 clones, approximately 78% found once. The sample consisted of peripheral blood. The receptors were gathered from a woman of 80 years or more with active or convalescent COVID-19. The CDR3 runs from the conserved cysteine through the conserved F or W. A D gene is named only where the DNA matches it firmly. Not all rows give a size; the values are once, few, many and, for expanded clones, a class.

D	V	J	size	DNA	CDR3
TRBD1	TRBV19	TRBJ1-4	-	TGTGCCAGTAGTGCACAGGGACAGGGGGATGAAAAACTGTTTTTT	CASSAQGQGDEKLFF
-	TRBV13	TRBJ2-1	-	TGTGCCAGCAGCTTAGGCGTAGCGAAGGGCAATGAGCAGTTCTTC	CASSLGVAKGNEQFF
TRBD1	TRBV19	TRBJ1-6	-	TGTGCCTCCTGTGATAGGGGACAGGGGAGTTCACCCCTCCACTTT	CASCDRGQGSSPLHF
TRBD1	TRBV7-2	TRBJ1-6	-	TGTGCCAGCAGCTCCCAGGGGGGTAATTCACCCCTCCACTTT	CASSSQGGNSPLHF
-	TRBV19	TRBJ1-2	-	TGTGCCAGTAATCAGGCGGACAGAAGCTATGGCTACACCTTC	CASNQADRSYGYTF
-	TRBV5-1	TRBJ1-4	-	TGCGCCAGCAGCTTGGCCCATTGGGAGGGGCGAGGTGAAAAACTGTTTTTT	CASSLAHWEGRGEKLFF
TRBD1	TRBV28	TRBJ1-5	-	TGTGCCAGCAGGGAAGGACAGGGCGCTAGTTATAGCAATCAGCCCCAGCATTTT	CASREGQGASYSNQPQHF
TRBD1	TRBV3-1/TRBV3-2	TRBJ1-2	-	TGTGCCAGCAGCCCACAGGGGGCCTACAACTATGGCTACACCTTC	CASSPQGAYNYGYTF
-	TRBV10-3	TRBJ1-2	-	TGTGCCACCCAACAGGATAGTTGGGGCTACACCTTC	CATQQDSWGYTF
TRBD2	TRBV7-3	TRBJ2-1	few	TGTGCCAGCAGCTTAGCATTCCTAGCGGGGGGCCGGAACAATGAGCAGTTCTTC	CASSLAFLAGGRNNEQFF
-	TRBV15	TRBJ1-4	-	TGTGCGACCGGGGCAGGACCAGCAACTAATGAAAAACTGTTTTTT	CATGAGPATNEKLFF
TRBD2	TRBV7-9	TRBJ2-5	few	TGTGCCAGCAGCTTTCCGGGGGGGCCTGTGGAGACCCAGTACTTC	CASSFPGGPVETQYF
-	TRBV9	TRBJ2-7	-	TGTGCCAGCAGCGTCGGAGGTGGAGGGGTGGGGAACTACGAGCAGTACTTC	CASSVGGGGVGNYEQYF
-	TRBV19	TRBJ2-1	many	TGTGCCAGTACCCCCTATGGACCCACGGCCGGAGGTGAGCAGTTCTTC	CASTPYGPTAGGEQFF
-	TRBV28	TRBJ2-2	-	TGTGCCAGCAGTTTACGTCAGGGTAACGCCGGGGAGCTGTTTTTT	CASSLRQGNAGELFF
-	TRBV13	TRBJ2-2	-	TGTGCCAGCAGCCCCCAGGGCGGGGAGCTGTTTTTT	CASSPQGGELFF
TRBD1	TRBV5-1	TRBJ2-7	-	TGCGCCAGCAGCCCCGATATGACAGGGTTTTACGAGCAGTACTTC	CASSPDMTGFYEQYF
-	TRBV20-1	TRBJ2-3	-	TGCAGTGCTAGTTCTAGCCCCGGGATCGTAGATACGCAGTATTTT	CSASSSPGIVDTQYF